The following is a T cell receptor beta chain sequence with its context. The antigen is not known. The sample is drawn from a study of PD-1 blockade in classical Hodgkin lymphoma. Study overall: Every 2 weeks, patients got 3 mg/kg intravenous nivolumab. Regarding the study as a whole: Nivolumab initiation under 1 year post-ASCT meant exclusion. Compared with healthy donors, newly diagnosed patients reportedly showed lower baseline TCR diversity.

Every patient was affected by relapse after autologous stem cell transplantation, while exposure to brentuximab vedotin was not uniform. Trimming took off 5 bases at V and 1 base at J, with 11 bases between the two ends. CDR1 and CDR2 from the germline V gene are SGHTA and FQGNSA. This CDR3 has 14 residues. Profiling relied on immunoSEQ multiplex PCR, and the TCRdb table lists in-frame clones only, not all of them. The data hold approximately 100,000 clones, with roughly 91% observed a single time. The receptor's source is a human donor with classical Hodgkin lymphoma. The chain couples TRBV7-2 to TRBJ1-2; D gene ambiguous. This material consisted of peripheral blood mononuclear cells (PBMCs), taken before the second cycle of nivolumab. The CDR3 DNA reads as TGTGCCAGCAGCCTAGATTACTTTAACTATGGCTACACCTTC. Its protein is CASSLDYFNYGYTF.